This T cell receptor (beta chain) comes out of a study of blood T cell repertoires in COVID-19. The overall study: In each case, the material was cDNA or gDNA derived from T cells, B-cell-depleted T cells, or PBMCs.

Some clones are missing from TCRdb's copy, which holds only in-frame ones; the method was immunoSEQ multiplex PCR. The table records roughly 300,000 clones, about 86% of them present only once. Seattle patient enrollment occurred during active infection, with longitudinal follow-up thereafter. V lost 0 bases and J lost 7, with 15 bases in between. In germline, CDR1 is MNHEY, CDR2 SMNVEV (reference sequence). The CDR3 sequence is 15 residues long. This receptor was identified in a woman in her 30s with COVID-19, enrolled during active disease. This rearrangement joins TRBV27 to TRBJ1-2, with TRBD1 as a possible D gene (5 bases). The sequencing sample was made of peripheral blood. CDR3 amino acids: CASSLSKTGGRGYTF. CDR3 DNA: TGTGCCAGCAGTTTATCGAAGACCGGGGGACGTGGCTACACCTTC.